This entry lists 11 T cell receptor beta chains sequenced from one sample in a study of blood T cell repertoires in COVID-19. TCRdb's copy holds only in-frame clones and misses some; the assay was immunoSEQ multiplex PCR. Here the sample spans 280,000 or so clones, less than 85% being singletons. The material sequenced was PBMCs or T cells enriched from blood (not recorded which). The receptors derive from a woman between 50 and 59 years old who had recovered from COVID-19.

V usage is TRBV18 and J usage is TRBJ1-6, with D hard to call. Trimming took off 5 bases at V and 8 bases at J, with 16 bases between the two ends. The CDR3 runs 15 residues. Germline V lookup: CDR1 KGHSH, CDR2 LQKENI. This CDR3 is CASSVRGVGDSPLHF. Here the CDR3 DNA reads TGTGCCAGCTCAGTACGCGGGGTTGGGGATTCACCCCTCCACTTT.

This clone was counted once. The junction and the germline gene differ at one end; a read error may be behind it. The V call is TRBV11-3, the J call TRBJ2-1; 7 positions match TRBD2. Germline CDR1 reads SGHNT; CDR2 reads YENEEA. The CDR3 extends over 15 amino acids. The CDR3 nucleotides are TGTGCCAGCAGCCCCAGACTAGCATCCTCCAATGAGCAGTTCTTC. Its protein is CASSPRLASSNEQFF.

The chain recombines TRBV25-1 with TRBJ2-6, with TRBD2 matching over 9 bases. The CDR3 is 18 amino acids. The germline gives CDR1 MGHDK, CDR2 SYGVNS. Trimming at V came to 8 bases and at J to 0 bases, leaving 11 bases not matched to a gene. CDR3 nucleotides: TGTGCCAGCGCCGAATCTAGCGGGAAGGTCTCTGGGGCCAACGTCCTGACTTTC. This sequence encodes CASAESSGKVSGANVLTF. Filled out from reference TRBV25-1 and TRBJ2-6, the complete variable domain reads EADIYQTPRYLVIGTGKKITLECSQTMGHDKMYWYQQDPGMELHLIHYSYGVNSTEKGDLSSESTVSRIRTEHFPLTLESARPSHTSQYLCASAESSGKVSGANVLTFGAGSRLTVL.

The CDR3 here is CASSYLQGAGRVGEKLFF. In DNA form, the CDR3 reads TGTGCCAGCAGCTACCTACAGGGGGCGGGCCGGGTTGGTGAAAAACTGTTTTTT. The chain employs TRBV7-9 and TRBJ1-4; 9 bases line up with TRBD1. V dropped 4 bases and J dropped 7; count of bases not matched to a gene: 16. The CDR3 length is 18 residues. Germline V lookup: CDR1 SEHNR, CDR2 FQNEAQ (reference sequence).

The chain has TRBV29-1 and TRBJ1-2, with D possibly being TRBD1 (6 bases). Trimming took off 6 bases at V and 3 bases at J, with 11 bases between the two ends. The CDR3 totals 12 residues. CDR1 SQVTM and CDR2 ANQGSEA come from the germline V gene. The CDR3 region has the DNA TGCAGCGTGCAGGGGACCGACTATGGCTACACCTTC. It translates to CSVQGTDYGYTF. Complete variable domain (other parts from reference TRBV29-1 and TRBJ1-2): SAVISQKPSRDICQRGTSLTIQCQVDSQVTMMFWYRQQPGQSLTLIATANQGSEATYESGFVIDKFPISRPNLTFSTLTVSNMSPEDSSIYLCSVQGTDYGYTFGSGTRLTVV.

The genes are TRBV18 and TRBJ2-7; 11 nucleotides line up with TRBD2. In germline, CDR1 is KGHSH, CDR2 LQKENI. The CDR3 runs to 15 residues. V gave up 5 bases and J gave up 7 bases; unmatched junction bases: 10. This chain's CDR3 is CASSATSGGLGEQYF. CDR3 nucleotide sequence: TGTGCCAGCTCAGCCACTAGCGGGGGCCTCGGGGAGCAGTACTTC.

V usage is TRBV7-3 and J usage is TRBJ2-5; D might be TRBD1 (6 bases). CDR1 SGHTA and CDR2 FQGTGA come from the germline V gene. The CDR3 totals 14 residues. Trimming cost V 4 bases and J 5 bases, with 14 bases left between them. The CDR3 nucleotides read TGTGCCAGCAGCTCAGCCGGCAGGGGCGAGACCCAGTACTTC. It translates to CASSSAGRGETQYF.

The chain uses TRBV7-3 and TRBJ2-1; a weak D match, TRBD2 (6 bases). The V end lost 2 bases, the J end lost 1 base, and 9 bases lay between the germline ends. Looked up from germline, CDR1 is SGHTA and CDR2 is FQGTGA. There are 15 residues in the CDR3. The CDR3 sequence: CASSLGTLSYNEQFF. The CDR3 coding sequence is TGTGCCAGCAGCTTAGGGACTCTTTCCTACAATGAGCAGTTCTTC.

The chain couples TRBV9 to TRBJ1-3, with D possibly matching TRBD1 (5 bases). Germline lookup yields CDR1 SGDLS and CDR2 YYNGEE. Trimming shortened V by 0 bases and J by 3 bases, and 7 bases separated the two germline ends. The CDR3 is 14 residues long. The CDR3 loop reads CASSVEGFGNTIYF. In nucleotides, the CDR3 is TGTGCCAGCAGCGTAGAGGGGTTTGGAAACACCATATATTTT.

The chain carries TRBV5-6 and TRBJ1-2, with D maybe TRBD1 (5 bases). Between the trimmed V and J ends, which lost 6 bases and 7 bases, there was a span of 22 bases. There are 15 residues in the CDR3. The germline gives CDR1 SGHDT, CDR2 YYEEEE. The CDR3 here is CASKYTGTALSGYTF. The CDR3, as DNA: TGTGCCAGCAAATACACCGGGACTGCCCTCTCTGGCTACACCTTC. Complete variable domain (other parts from reference TRBV5-6 and TRBJ1-2): DAGVTQSPTHLIKTRGQQVTLRCSPKSGHDTVSWYQQALGQGPQFIFQYYEEEERQRGNFPDRFSGHQFPNYSSELNVNALLLGDSALYLCASKYTGTALSGYTFGSGTRLTVV.

This clone was observed a few times. Other nucleotide sequences in the sample specify the same CDR3. The chain recombines TRBV7-2 with TRBJ1-5; TRBD1 might be the D (5 bases). The CDR3 is 13 residues long. Germline lookup yields CDR1 SGHTA and CDR2 FQGNSA. V lost 3 bases and J lost 7, with 10 bases in between. In DNA, the CDR3 is TGTGCCAGCAGCTTGGGGGGAGACCAGCCCCAGCATTTT. This sequence encodes CASSLGGDQPQHF. Using reference TRBV7-2 and TRBJ1-5 for the parts outside the CDR3, the full variable domain is GAGVSQSPSNKVTEKGKDVELRCDPISGHTALYWYRQSLGQGLEFLIYFQGNSAPDKSGLPSDRFSAERTGGSVSTLTIQRTQQEDSAVYLCASSLGGDQPQHFGDGTRLSIL.